The 24 T cell receptor beta chains listed next were all sequenced from one sample in a study of shared clonotypes between healthy human individuals. Generated by immunoSEQ multiplex PCR, the TCRdb table keeps only in-frame clones and is missing some. Found here are around 2.5 million clones, 93% of them singletons; the top ten hold roughly 0.39%. The sequenced sample was naive CD4+ T cells from PBMCs. Subset meaning: CD45RA+ positively selected. The receptors shown here come from a man in his late teens or twenties in good health. Some clones in this sample may be carry-over from other donors' samples.

The chain links TRBV6-5 to TRBJ2-1, with 9 bases fitting TRBD2. The CDR3 totals 15 residues. Germline CDR1 reads MNHEY; CDR2 reads SVGAGI. V shed 6 bases and J 5 bases; nucleotides not matched to a gene: 8. Written as DNA, the CDR3 is TGTGCCAGCAGCCCGGGACTAGCAGTAAACAATGAGCAGTTCTTC. It codes for CASSPGLAVNNEQFF.

Of note for this clone: Other DNA sequences in this specimen translate into the identical CDR3. This rearrangement joins TRBV5-5 to TRBJ1-2; D is ambiguous. Between the trimmed V and J ends, which lost 0 bases and 3 bases, there was a span of 9 bases. The CDR3 loop spans 14 amino acids. Germline CDR1 is SGHKS and CDR2 is YYEKEE (reference sequence). In DNA form, the CDR3 reads TGTGCCAGCAGCTTGGGCCCCGGGGACTATGGCTACACCTTC. Its protein is CASSLGPGDYGYTF.

The gene calls are TRBV7-7 and TRBJ2-5, with 10 bases lining up with TRBD2. CDR1 and CDR2 from the germline V gene are SSHAT and FNYEAQ (reference sequence). The CDR3 runs to 14 residues. V was clipped by 1 base and J by 9 bases; unmatched bases: 5. CDR3 region: CASSLGLAGAAQYF. The CDR3 DNA reads as TGTGCCAGCAGCTTAGGGCTAGCGGGAGCGGCCCAGTACTTC.

The chain is built from TRBV6-5 and TRBJ2-3; weak D call: TRBD1 (5 bases). V shed 6 bases and J shed 1 base, with 8 bases lying between them. Germline V lookup: CDR1 MNHEY, CDR2 SVGAGI. CDR3 length: 13 residues. This chain's CDR3 is CASRQAGTDTQYF. CDR3 in DNA: TGTGCCAGCAGACAGGCCGGCACAGATACGCAGTATTTT.

The rearrangement joins TRBV30 to TRBJ1-2; TRBD1 matches 7 bases. The V gene end was trimmed by 8 bases and the J gene end by 3 bases; junction bases not matched to a gene: 9. This CDR3 has 13 residues. CDR1 is GTSNPN, CDR2 SVGIG, per germline (reference sequence). Written as DNA, the CDR3 is TGTGCCGCGGATGACAGGGCCGACTATGGCTACACCTTC. Translating gives CAADDRADYGYTF.

The chain uses TRBV11-3 and TRBJ2-2; a weak D match, TRBD1 (5 bases). V was cut by 7 bases and J by 2 bases, with 11 bases left in between. The germline gives CDR1 SGHNT, CDR2 YENEEA. This CDR3 region has 14 residues. The CDR3 DNA follows: TGTGCCAGCACCCTCGACAGAAACACCGGGGAGCTGTTTTTT. Protein: CASTLDRNTGELFF.

The genes are TRBV19 and TRBJ1-1; 8 bases align to TRBD1. The CDR3 covers 14 residues. Germline CDR1 is LNHDA and CDR2 is SQIVND (reference sequence). Losses at the gene ends were 0 bases for V and 10 bases for J; bases not matched to a gene: 7. This CDR3 reads CASSIEPGGRLAFF. The CDR3 DNA sequence: TGTGCCAGTAGTATAGAACCAGGGGGCCGGTTAGCTTTCTTT.

The rearrangement joins TRBV5-1 to TRBJ2-5, with D tentatively TRBD2 (6 bases). Germline assignment: CDR1 SGHRS and CDR2 YFSETQ. This CDR3 spans 16 amino acids. Trimming cost V 6 bases and J 4 bases, with 22 bases left between them. The CDR3 nucleotides read TGCGCCAGCATGCCCACGGGGGATGGCTTCAGAGAGACCCAGTACTTC. This codes for CASMPTGDGFRETQYF.

The chain recombines TRBV7-2 with TRBJ1-2; D is unclear. The CDR3 totals 15 residues. Germline V gives CDR1 SGHTA, CDR2 FQGNSA. V lost 2 bases, J lost 3 bases, and 13 bases lay in between. The CDR3 region is CASSLSKWFHYGYTF. CDR3 coding DNA: TGTGCCAGCAGCTTAAGTAAATGGTTTCACTATGGCTACACCTTC.

The chain couples TRBV28 to TRBJ2-7; a weak D match, TRBD1 (5 bases). The V gene lost 3 bases and the J gene lost 6 bases, with 15 bases spanning the gap. The V gene's germline CDR1 is MDHEN and CDR2 SYDVKM. The CDR3 has 14 amino acids. The CDR3 protein is CASSFVQGKSEQYF. The CDR3 DNA sequence: TGTGCCAGCAGTTTTGTGCAGGGAAAGAGCGAGCAGTACTTC. The whole variable domain, remainder taken from reference TRBV28 and TRBJ2-7, is DVKVTQSSRYLVKRTGEKVFLECVQDMDHENMFWYRQDPGLGLRLIYFSYDVKMKEKGDIPEGYSVSREKKERFSLILESASTNQTSMYLCASSFVQGKSEQYFGPGTRLTVT.

Remarks on this clone: Other DNA sequences from this sample encode an identical CDR3 as well. The rearrangement links TRBV27 to TRBJ1-1; the D is unclear. From germline, CDR1 is MNHEY and CDR2 SMNVEV (reference sequence). Trimming took 2 bases from V and 1 from J, leaving 8 bases between them. CDR3 size: 14 residues. CDR3: CASSLRGRNTEAFF. The CDR3 DNA sequence: TGTGCCAGCAGTTTACGAGGGCGGAACACTGAAGCTTTCTTT.

The chain carries TRBV2 and TRBJ1-2, with TRBD1 matching over 7 bases. V lost 6 bases, J lost 2 bases, and 6 bases stayed unmatched. Germline lookup yields CDR1 SNHLY and CDR2 FYNNEI. This CDR3 spans 14 amino acids. The CDR3 bases are TGTGCCAGCAGGGGGGACAGCGCGAACTATGGCTACACCTTC. Translating gives CASRGDSANYGYTF.

The count of this clone is one. The V gene is TRBV7-3, the J gene TRBJ2-1; 8 positions match TRBD2. The CDR3 covers 19 residues. CDR1 and CDR2 from the germline V gene are SGHTA and FQGTGA. V lost 1 base to trimming and J lost 5 bases; unmatched junction nucleotides: 16. The CDR3 bases are TGTGCCAGCAGCTTAAGGGGCGGGAGGTGGCCCGCGGTCGACAATGAGCAGTTCTTC. Protein sequence: CASSLRGGRWPAVDNEQFF.

This chain joins TRBV5-1 and TRBJ2-1, with D maybe TRBD2 (5 bases). V lost 5 bases and J 5 bases, leaving 11 bases between the germline ends. The germline CDR1 and CDR2 sequences are SGHRS and YFSETQ. This CDR3 spans 13 amino acids. CDR3 sequence: CASSVDGDNEQFF. The CDR3 bases are TGCGCCAGCAGTGTGGACGGGGACAATGAGCAGTTCTTC.

The rearrangement joins TRBV4-1 to TRBJ2-7; D remains ambiguous. CDR1 MGHRA and CDR2 YSYEKL come from the germline V gene. With 3 bases removed from V and 2 bases from J, the gap between germline ends came to 14 bases. The CDR3 covers 15 residues. CDR3 sequence reads: CASSHLAINPYEQYF. CDR3 DNA sequence: TGCGCCAGCAGCCATTTAGCTATTAATCCCTACGAGCAGTACTTC.

This clone turned up a few times. This chain uses TRBV5-1 with TRBJ1-1; D remains ambiguous. Germline CDR1 and CDR2: SGHRS and YFSETQ. V gave up 4 bases and J gave up 2 bases, with 21 bases separating them. The CDR3 has 17 residues. The chain's CDR3 is CASSPGRPTSGNTEAFF. CDR3 in DNA: TGCGCCAGCAGCCCCGGACGACCCACAAGCGGCAACACTGAAGCTTTCTTT.

Concerning this clone: Within the sample, other DNA sequences also encode this same CDR3. J is TRBJ1-1 and V is TRBV30; TRBD1 agrees at 8 bases. The length of the CDR3 is 14 residues. CDR1 and CDR2 from the germline V gene are GTSNPN and SVGIG (reference sequence). The V gene end was trimmed by 0 bases and the J gene end by 1 base; junction bases not matched to a gene: 1. In DNA, the CDR3 is TGTGCCTGGAGTGTAGGACAGGGGAACACTGAAGCTTTCTTT. Translated: CAWSVGQGNTEAFF.

The chain uses TRBV28 and TRBJ2-3, with TRBD2 matching 10 bases. V gave up 8 bases and J gave up 4 bases; unmatched junction bases: 6. CDR3 length equals 14 residues. CDR1 and CDR2 from the germline V gene are MDHEN and SYDVKM. Here the CDR3 DNA reads TGTGCCAGCTCTAGCGGGAGTATTGCAGATACGCAGTATTTT. Translated, it gives CASSSGSIADTQYF.

With respect to this clone: Different DNA sequences within this sample yield the same CDR3. The chain combines TRBV7-3 with TRBJ2-7, with D possibly matching TRBD2 (5 bases). Trimming took off 2 bases at V and 0 bases at J, with 8 bases between the two ends. CDR3 size: 14 residues. Germline V lookup: CDR1 SGHTA, CDR2 FQGTGA. CDR3 DNA: TGTGCCAGCAGCTTAGCCGGAGGCTCCTACGAGCAGTACTTC. It codes for CASSLAGGSYEQYF.

This chain uses TRBV7-6 with TRBJ1-5; D may be TRBD1 (5 bases). The CDR3 extends over 13 amino acids. The germline V gene encodes CDR1 SGHVS and CDR2 FNYEAQ. V dropped 4 bases and J dropped 7 bases, with 11 bases sitting between them. The CDR3 reads CASSSRRGQPQHF. Written as DNA, the CDR3 is TGTGCCAGCAGCTCCCGGCGGGGCCAGCCCCAGCATTTT.

About this clone: Germline is not matched at one junction end, which may reflect a read error. V and J are TRBV5-6 and TRBJ2-7; TRBD2 matches at 15 bases. The CDR3 covers 16 residues. From germline, CDR1 is SGHDT and CDR2 YYEEEE. The DNA of the CDR3 is TGTGCCAGCAGCCCTAGGACTAGCGGGAGGGCCTATGAGCAGTACTTC. Amino acids: CASSPRTSGRAYEQYF.

This chain connects TRBV28 to TRBJ1-1; TRBD1 aligns across 10 bases. V shed 4 bases, J shed 4 bases, and the junction held 3 bases outside the gene matches. The germline V gene has CDR1 MDHEN and CDR2 SYDVKM. The CDR3 length is 14 residues. CDR3 sequence: CASSSGQGFTEAFF. CDR3 coding DNA: TGTGCCAGCAGTTCGGGACAGGGGTTCACTGAAGCTTTCTTT.

The V call is TRBV27, the J call TRBJ1-4; TRBD1 is a possible D gene (6 bases). This CDR3 has 15 residues. V lost 6 bases to trimming and J lost 5 bases, with 16 bases between them. Germline values: CDR1 MNHEY, CDR2 SMNVEV (reference sequence). The CDR3 region is CASSRKGTPNEKLFF. DNA for the CDR3: TGTGCCAGCAGCAGAAAAGGGACACCAAATGAAAAACTGTTTTTT.

CDR3 bases: TGCAGTCCATACAGGGAAGAGACCCAGTACTTC. It specifies CSPYREETQYF. The rearrangement links TRBV20-1 to TRBJ2-5; D possibly corresponds to TRBD1 (6 bases). The CDR3 has 11 amino acids. V lost 8 bases and J 3 bases, leaving 10 bases between the germline ends. From germline, CDR1 is DFQATT and CDR2 SNEGSKA (reference sequence).